This T cell receptor (beta chain) was obtained from a study of blood T cells in healthy people across ages. Study results and limitations: PBMC samples, being unsorted, prevented any conclusive comparison of naive and antigen-experienced cells.

Peripheral blood, roughly 9.1 milliliters per donor, was collected. CDR1 is MNHNS, CDR2 SASEGT, per germline. The V and J ends lost 0 bases and 8 bases respectively, with 10 bases between them. This CDR3 comprises 14 residues. It was with a sample-barcoded 5' primer and a J-beta primer mix that a second PCR of roughly 6 to 11 cycles was run. TCRdb reprocessed the 5' RACE reads with MiXCR, giving one entry per CDR3 protein. The sample includes roughly 2 million distinct CDR3 sequences, around half seen only once; the top ten take more than 2%. Turning to this clonotype: Its antigen remains unknown.

This clonotype was sampled from a woman aged 35 to 49 in good health. The rearrangement uses TRBV6-1 and TRBJ2-2, with D tentatively TRBD1 or TRBD2 (6 bases each). What was sequenced was blood. CDR3 sequence (DNA): TGTGCCAGCAGTGAAGCCTGGAGGGGGGGGGAGCTGTTTTTT. It codes for CASSEAWRGGELFF.